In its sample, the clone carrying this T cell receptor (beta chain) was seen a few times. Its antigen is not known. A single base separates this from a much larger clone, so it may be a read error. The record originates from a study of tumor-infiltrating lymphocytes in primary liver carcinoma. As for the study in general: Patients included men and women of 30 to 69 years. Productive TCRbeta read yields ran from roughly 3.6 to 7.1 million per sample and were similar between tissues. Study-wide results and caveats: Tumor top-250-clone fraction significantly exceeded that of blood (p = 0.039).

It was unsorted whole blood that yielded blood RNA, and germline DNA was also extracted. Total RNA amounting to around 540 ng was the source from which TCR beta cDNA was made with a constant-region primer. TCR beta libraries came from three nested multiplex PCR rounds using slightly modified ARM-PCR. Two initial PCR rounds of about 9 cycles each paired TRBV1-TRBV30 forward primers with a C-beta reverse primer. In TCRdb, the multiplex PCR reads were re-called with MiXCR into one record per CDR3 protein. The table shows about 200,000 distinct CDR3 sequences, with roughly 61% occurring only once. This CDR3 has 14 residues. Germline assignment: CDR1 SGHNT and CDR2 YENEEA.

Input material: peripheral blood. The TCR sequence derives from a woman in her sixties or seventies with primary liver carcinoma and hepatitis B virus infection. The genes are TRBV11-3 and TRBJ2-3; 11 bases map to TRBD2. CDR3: CASSPTSGTDTRYF. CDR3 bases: TGTGCCAGCAGCCCGACTAGCGGGACAGATACGCGGTATTTT.